The 19 T cell receptor beta chains listed next were all sequenced from one sample in a study of post-analysis software for immune sequencing data. Researchers reported that TCR beta cDNA libraries carried unique molecular identifiers. TCRdb fed the PCR reads into MiXCR, producing one record per CDR3 protein. In the table there are about 810,000 distinct CDR3 sequences, roughly 50% of which are singletons. Study results and caveats: Five TRBV segments, including TRBV5-6, TRBV5-1 and TRBV20-1, were more frequent in patients than controls.

Antigens for these TCRs are unknown. What was sequenced was blood. These receptors were collected from a girl aged 10 to 17 with multiple sclerosis.

The chain couples TRBV29-1 to TRBJ2-7; TRBD2 matches 11 bases. This CDR3 is 12 amino acids long. Germline lookup yields CDR1 SQVTM and CDR2 ANQGSEA. The CDR3 sequence: CSTSGGPYEQYF. CDR3 in DNA: TGCAGTACTAGCGGGGGTCCCTACGAGCAGTACTTC.

CDR3 residues: CSVEGNRGQFF. DNA for the CDR3: TGCAGCGTTGAGGGTAACCGTGGGCAGTTCTTC. The rearrangement links TRBV29-1 to TRBJ2-1; unclear D gene. V was pared by 3 bases and J by 12 bases, with 12 bases between. CDR1 is SQVTM and CDR2 is ANQGSEA in the germline V gene. The CDR3 runs 11 residues.

The gene calls are TRBV4-2 and TRBJ2-4; tentatively, D is TRBD1 (5 bases). The CDR3 runs to 14 residues. Trimming took off 0 bases at V and 6 bases at J, with 9 bases between the two ends. Germline lookup yields CDR1 LGHNA and CDR2 YNFKEQ. The CDR3 DNA is TGTGCCAGCAGCCAAGATCTGCAGGGAAACATTCAGTACTTC. This encodes CASSQDLQGNIQYF.

The chain joins TRBV14 to TRBJ2-7, with 12 nucleotides matching TRBD2. The CDR3 is 19 residues long. In germline, CDR1 is SGHDN, CDR2 FVKESK. After removal of 0 bases from V and 2 bases from J, the junction contained 11 bases not matched to a gene. The CDR3 loop reads CASSQDPLAGGWEAYEQYF. As DNA, the CDR3 is TGTGCCAGCAGCCAAGATCCACTAGCGGGAGGCTGGGAAGCCTACGAGCAGTACTTC. Full variable domain (outside the CDR3, taken from reference TRBV14 and TRBJ2-7): EAGVTQFPSHSVIEKGQTVTLRCDPISGHDNLYWYRRVMGKEIKFLLHFVKESKQDESGMPNNRFLAERTGGTYSTLKVQPAELEDSGVYFCASSQDPLAGGWEAYEQYFGPGTRLTVT.

This chain links TRBV30 with TRBJ2-7, with 8 positions matching TRBD1. CDR1 is GTSNPN, CDR2 SVGIG, per germline (reference sequence). CDR3 length equals 16 residues. V was pared by 0 bases and J by 3 bases, with 10 bases of the junction left unmatched. The CDR3 here is CAWSVRVGQGSYEQYF. CDR3 coding DNA: TGTGCCTGGAGTGTTAGGGTAGGACAGGGAAGCTACGAGCAGTACTTC.

The chain's CDR3 is CSARDAEILETQYF. CDR3 sequence (DNA): TGCAGTGCTAGAGATGCGGAGATCCTAGAGACCCAGTACTTC. The chain carries TRBV20-1 and TRBJ2-5; no reliable D call. CDR3 size: 14 residues. Germline V gene lookup returns CDR1 DFQATT and CDR2 SNEGSKA (reference sequence). The germline V and J ends were trimmed by 0 bases and 4 bases, with 12 bases remaining between them.

This clonotype has more than one count but fewer than ten. The V gene is TRBV12-3 or TRBV12-4, the J gene TRBJ2-1, with 8 nucleotides matching TRBD2. CDR3 length equals 16 residues. V trimming: 1 base; J trimming: 2 bases; junction bases outside the gene matches: 4. CDR3 DNA: TGTGCCAGCAGTTTAGTGGCGGGACTAGCCTACAATGAGCAGTTCTTC. Protein: CASSLVAGLAYNEQFF.

The rearrangement joins TRBV7-3 to TRBJ2-7, with D perhaps TRBD2 (6 bases). The V gene lost 1 base and the J gene lost 5 bases, with 9 bases spanning the gap. From germline, CDR1 is SGHTA and CDR2 FQGTGA. CDR3 size: 13 residues. The CDR3 DNA reads TGTGCCAGCAGCTTAAGGTCGGGGGACGAGCAGTACTTC. Its protein is CASSLRSGDEQYF. Based on the CDR3 plus reference TRBV7-3 and TRBJ2-7, the full variable domain is GAGVSQTPSNKVTEKGKYVELRCDPISGHTALYWYRQSLGQGPEFLIYFQGTGAADDSGLPNDRFFAVRPEGSVSTLKIQRTERGDSAVYLCASSLRSGDEQYFGPGTRLTVT.

The CDR3 DNA is TGTGCCAGCAGTGAAGCGCAGGGCGGCTATGGCTACACCTTC. Translating gives CASSEAQGGYGYTF. The chain recombines TRBV6-1 with TRBJ1-2; weak D call: TRBD1 (5 bases). Germline loops: CDR1 MNHNS, CDR2 SASEGT. The CDR3 runs 14 residues. The V and J ends lost 0 bases and 4 bases respectively, with 9 bases between them.

The V call is TRBV7-2, the J call TRBJ2-7; D might be TRBD1 or TRBD2, each matching 5 bases. V lost 5 bases and J lost 1, with 21 bases in between. The CDR3 has 17 residues. Germline CDR1 is SGHTA and CDR2 is FQGNSA. In DNA, the CDR3 is TGTGCCAGCAGCCGAGGGGCGCTCTCACAACTTTCCTACGAGCAGTACTTC. Its translation: CASSRGALSQLSYEQYF. Drawing the rest from reference TRBV7-2 and TRBJ2-7, the complete variable domain is GAGVSQSPSNKVTEKGKDVELRCDPISGHTALYWYRQSLGQGLEFLIYFQGNSAPDKSGLPSDRFSAERTGGSVSTLTIQRTQQEDSAVYLCASSRGALSQLSYEQYFGPGTRLTVT.

J is TRBJ1-4 and V is TRBV29-1, with 8 bases that match TRBD1. After removal of 3 bases from V and 4 bases from J, the junction contained 7 bases not matched to a gene. Germline V gives CDR1 SQVTM, CDR2 ANQGSEA. CDR3 length: 15 residues. CDR3 bases: TGCAGCGTTGACACCGTGGACAGGGATAATGAAAAACTGTTTTTT. Its translation is CSVDTVDRDNEKLFF.

This chain uses TRBV15 with TRBJ2-1; perhaps TRBD2 as D (6 bases). Between the trimmed V and J ends, which lost 1 base and 9 bases, there was a span of 16 bases. Germline CDR1 and CDR2: LNHNV and YYDKDF (reference sequence). The CDR3 sequence is 15 residues long. CDR3 protein: CATSRGDGLFFEQFF. CDR3 coding DNA: TGTGCCACCAGCAGAGGTGACGGACTATTTTTTGAGCAGTTCTTC. The full variable domain, in which reference TRBV15 and TRBJ2-1 provide the parts outside the CDR3, is DAMVIQNPRYQVTQFGKPVTLSCSQTLNHNVMYWYQQKSSQAPKLLFHYYDKDFNNEADTPDNFQSRRPNTSFCFLDIRSPGLGDTAMYLCATSRGDGLFFEQFFGPGTRLTVL.

Worth noting for this clonotype: Lacking the conserved final phenylalanine or tryptophan, this CDR3 likely reflects a read error. This chain connects TRBV6-6 to TRBJ1-5; 9 positions agree with TRBD1. CDR1 is MNHNY, CDR2 SVGAGI, per germline (reference sequence). The junction had 9 bases not matched to a gene; V was cut back by 6 bases and J by 0 bases. CDR3 length: 17 amino acids. In DNA form, the CDR3 reads TGTGCCAGCAGACCCGGGACAGGGCTAATTAGCAATCAGCCCCAGCATGTT. Amino acids: CASRPGTGLISNQPQHV.

This clonotype was seen a few times. The rearrangement links TRBV4-1 to TRBJ2-3; tentatively, D is TRBD1 (6 bases). Germline V gene sequence: CDR1 MGHRA, CDR2 YSYEKL. V was cut by 0 bases and J by 0 bases, with 16 bases left in between. The CDR3 extends over 18 amino acids. In nucleotides, the CDR3 is TGCGCCAGCAGCCAAGATGCGAACGACGGACAGAGCACAGATACGCAGTATTTT. Residues: CASSQDANDGQSTDTQYF.

This chain joins TRBV7-9 and TRBJ2-7, with TRBD1 as a possible D gene (6 bases). Gene TRBJ2-5 matches the end of the DNA better, so the J call may be wrong. The CDR3 consists of 15 residues. Germline loops: CDR1 SEHNR, CDR2 FQNEAQ (reference sequence). The CDR3 here is CASSLAPQGEETQYF. The DNA for the CDR3 is TGTGCCAGCAGCTTAGCCCCACAGGGCGAGGAGACCCAGTACTTC.

The chain combines TRBV29-1 with TRBJ2-3, with a weak D call TRBD1 (5 bases). Germline values: CDR1 SQVTM, CDR2 ANQGSEA. The V end was cut by 1 base, the J end by 2 bases, with 13 bases between. The CDR3 covers 15 residues. The CDR3 loop reads CSVEGQGQITDTQYF. In nucleotides, the CDR3 is TGCAGCGTTGAAGGGCAGGGCCAAATCACAGATACGCAGTATTTT.

CDR3 DNA sequence: TGCAGTGCTCTCGGACTAGCGGGGGGAGCCGAGCAGTACTTC. Translation gives CSALGLAGGAEQYF. The chain combines TRBV20-1 with TRBJ2-5; 14 nucleotides agree with TRBD2. The J call may be wrong; the DNA end is better matched by TRBJ2-7. The germline CDR1 and CDR2 sequences are DFQATT and SNEGSKA (reference sequence). The CDR3 sequence is 14 residues long.

The chain has TRBV12-3 or TRBV12-4 and TRBJ2-1; 9 bases are a match to TRBD2. The J call may be incorrect, as the DNA end agrees better with TRBJ2-7. This CDR3 comprises 16 residues. Here the CDR3 reads CASSLEGLAGPYEQYF. In nucleotides, the CDR3 is TGTGCCAGCAGTTTAGAGGGTCTAGCGGGACCCTACGAGCAGTACTTC.

This chain uses TRBV9 with TRBJ2-5; the D call may be TRBD1 or TRBD2 (5 bases each). This CDR3 has 16 amino acids. Per the germline V gene, CDR1 is SGDLS and CDR2 is YYNGEE. The V and J ends lost 3 bases and 11 bases respectively, with 26 bases between them. CDR3 coding DNA: TGTGCCAGCAGCGAGAAGGGTGGGACCGCTTTGGACCAGCAGTACTTC. Translating it yields CASSEKGGTALDQQYF. Variable domain in full (rest from reference TRBV9 and TRBJ2-5): DSGVTQTPKHLITATGQRVTLRCSPRSGDLSVYWYQQSLDQGLQFLIQYYNGEERAKGNILERFSAQQFPDLHSELNLSSLELGDSALYFCASSEKGGTALDQQYFGPGTRLLVL.